These 27 T cell receptor beta chains were all obtained from the same sample, sequenced in a study of beta chain features in type 1 diabetes. Overall study findings and caveats: Moderate but significant shortening of TCRB CDR3s was recorded in all four CD4+ subsets from Type 1 diabetes patients.

These receptors lack a known antigen. Investigators reverse transcribed all isolated RNA, so they sequenced expressed TCRB transcripts. Profiling relied on immunoSEQ multiplex PCR, and the TCRdb table lists in-frame clones only, not all of them. The sample has under 300,000 clones; 14% are singletons. The sequenced sample consisted of naive CD4+ T cells from blood. These receptors were collected from a man aged 25 to 40 with type 1 diabetes.

This clone came up a few times. V and J are TRBV15 and TRBJ2-7; the match to TRBD1 covers 9 bases. Trimming removed 2 bases from V and 2 bases from J; junction bases left unmatched: 7. Germline V CDR1 and CDR2: LNHNV, YYDKDF (reference sequence). The CDR3 runs to 16 residues. CDR3: CATSRTPGQGTYEQYF. CDR3 in DNA: TGTGCCACCAGCAGAACGCCGGGACAGGGAACCTACGAGCAGTACTTC.

The V call is TRBV5-6, the J call TRBJ2-2, with D maybe TRBD2 (5 bases). Trimming shortened V by 0 bases and J by 5 bases, and 8 bases separated the two germline ends. The CDR3 loop spans 14 amino acids. The germline V gene encodes CDR1 SGHDT and CDR2 YYEEEE. The CDR3 is CASSLVGGTGELFF. CDR3 DNA sequence: TGTGCCAGCAGCTTGGTAGGCGGGACCGGGGAGCTGTTTTTT.

This clone was seen more than once but under ten times. The gene calls are TRBV5-1 and TRBJ2-5, with D possibly TRBD2 on 5 matching bases. The CDR3 is 15 residues long. V gave up 3 bases and J gave up 5 bases, with 17 bases separating them. Germline-derived CDR1 and CDR2 are SGHRS and YFSETQ. CDR3 amino acids: CASSSGPTILETQYF. The CDR3 region has the DNA TGCGCCAGCAGCTCCGGACCGACTATACTGGAGACCCAGTACTTC.

The CDR3 DNA reads as TGTGCCATCAGAACTGACGGAGAAGAGACCCAGTACTTC. Its protein product is CAIRTDGEETQYF. J is TRBJ2-5 and V is TRBV10-3; D remains ambiguous. The CDR3 loop spans 13 amino acids. The V end lost 6 bases, the J end lost 3 bases, and 11 bases lay between the germline ends. Germline-derived CDR1 and CDR2 are ENHRY and SYGVKD.

In its sample, this clone was seen a few times. This sequence joins TRBV5-1 and TRBJ1-1, with 11 nucleotides matching TRBD1. Trimming cost V 5 bases and J 4 bases; bases outside gene matches: 4. The germline V gene has CDR1 SGHRS and CDR2 YFSETQ. This CDR3 spans 14 amino acids. The CDR3 is CASSRDRGTTEAFF. The CDR3 DNA is TGCGCCAGCAGTCGGGACAGGGGGACCACTGAAGCTTTCTTT.

DNA of the CDR3: TGTGCCAGTAGTATGTCCATCGAGGAAAAACTGTTTTTT. Protein product: CASSMSIEEKLFF. The chain carries TRBV19 and TRBJ1-4; D gene uncertain. Germline V lookup: CDR1 LNHDA, CDR2 SQIVND (reference sequence). The V gene lost 3 bases and the J gene lost 8 bases, with 10 bases spanning the gap. The CDR3 is 13 amino acids. Looking up the rest from reference TRBV19 and TRBJ1-4 gives the full variable domain: DGGITQSPKYLFRKEGQNVTLSCEQNLNHDAMYWYRQDPGQGLRLIYYSQIVNDFQKGDIAEGYSVSREKKESFPLTVTSAQKNPTAFYLCASSMSIEEKLFFGSGTQLSVL.

This clone has only a few counts. The gene calls are TRBV15 and TRBJ2-6, with D perhaps TRBD1 (5 bases). The CDR3 runs 14 residues. Germline CDR1 LNHNV, CDR2 YYDKDF (reference sequence). Between the trimmed V and J ends, which lost 5 bases and 7 bases, there was a span of 12 bases. CDR3 sequence (DNA): TGTGCCACCAGCCCCCAAAGGGGTGCCAACGTCCTGACTTTC. Translating it yields CATSPQRGANVLTF.

This clone was seen a handful of times. The chain links TRBV9 to TRBJ2-1; 13 bases align to TRBD2. The CDR3 contains 15 residues. Germline CDR1 and CDR2: SGDLS and YYNGEE. The junction had 4 bases not matched to a gene; V was cut back by 4 bases and J by 6 bases. The CDR3 loop reads CASSIGTSGTNEQFF. DNA for the CDR3: TGTGCCAGCAGCATCGGGACTAGCGGGACCAATGAGCAGTTCTTC.

A few counts support this clone. The J gene is TRBJ2-7, the V gene TRBV7-9; 8 bases are a match to TRBD2. CDR3 size: 16 residues. Germline CDR1 reads SEHNR; CDR2 reads FQNEAQ (reference sequence). Losses at the gene ends were 5 bases for V and 5 bases for J; bases not matched to a gene: 14. CDR3 residues: CASSPTGTSGSNEQYF. CDR3 in DNA: TGTGCCAGCAGCCCAACAGGGACCAGCGGGAGTAACGAGCAGTACTTC.

This chain joins TRBV30 and TRBJ1-1; D gene ambiguous. The CDR3 is 13 amino acids. The germline V gene has CDR1 GTSNPN and CDR2 SVGIG (reference sequence). V shed 3 bases and J shed 0 bases, with 8 bases lying between them. This CDR3 is CAWSATLNTEAFF. The CDR3 DNA sequence: TGTGCCTGGAGCGCTACCCTGAACACTGAAGCTTTCTTT.

This chain connects TRBV5-4 to TRBJ2-6; no clear D. Germline CDR1 reads SGHNT; CDR2 reads YYREEE (reference sequence). V was clipped by 4 bases and J by 1 base, with 6 bases between them. The CDR3 contains 14 residues. The DNA of the CDR3 is TGTGCCAGCAGCGAGTTTTCTGGGGCCAACGTCCTGACTTTC. Protein: CASSEFSGANVLTF. The full variable domain, its missing parts supplied by reference TRBV5-4 and TRBJ2-6, is ETGVTQSPTHLIKTRGQQVTLRCSSQSGHNTVSWYQQALGQGPQFIFQYYREEENGRGNFPPRFSGLQFPNYSSELNVNALELDDSALYLCASSEFSGANVLTFGAGSRLTVL.

This clone was detected a few times. The chain joins TRBV7-9 to TRBJ2-5, with 9 positions matching TRBD1. The CDR3 contains 14 residues. The trim removed 6 bases at V and 3 bases at J, leaving 5 bases unmatched. Germline V gene sequence: CDR1 SEHNR, CDR2 FQNEAQ (reference sequence). CDR3 amino acids: CASSWGTGKETQYF. The CDR3 nucleotides are TGTGCCAGCAGTTGGGGGACAGGGAAAGAGACCCAGTACTTC.

The V gene is TRBV10-3, the J gene TRBJ2-5, with D possibly TRBD2 on 6 matching bases. This CDR3 has 15 residues. V shed 4 bases and J shed 0 bases, with 12 bases lying between them. CDR1 and CDR2 from the germline V gene are ENHRY and SYGVKD. CDR3 sequence reads: CAISGASVDQETQYF. CDR3 in DNA: TGTGCCATCAGTGGGGCTAGCGTGGACCAAGAGACCCAGTACTTC.

J is TRBJ1-1 and V is TRBV6-5; a weak D match, TRBD1 (5 bases). Trimming pared 6 bases from V and 9 bases from J, leaving 17 bases between. The CDR3 runs 13 residues. CDR1 is MNHEY, CDR2 SVGAGI, per germline. The CDR3 reads CASRSAAQAQAFF. The CDR3 nucleotides are TGTGCCAGCAGATCCGCGGCACAGGCCCAAGCTTTCTTT.

CDR3: CASSSRRGSVNEQFF. The CDR3 DNA reads as TGTGCCAGCAGCTCCCGCAGAGGCTCAGTCAATGAGCAGTTCTTC. The gene calls are TRBV11-1 and TRBJ2-1; unclear D gene. Deletions cut 4 bases from V and 6 bases from J, with 16 bases between. Germline V CDR1 and CDR2: SGHAT, FQDESV (reference sequence). CDR3 length: 15 amino acids. The full variable domain, rest sourced from reference TRBV11-1 and TRBJ2-1, is EAEVAQSPRYKITEKSQAVAFWCDPISGHATLYWYRQILGQGPELLVQFQDESVVDDSQLPKDRFSAERLKGVDSTLKIQPAELGDSAMYLCASSSRRGSVNEQFFGPGTRLTVL.

This clone was detected a few times. The chain couples TRBV4-1 to TRBJ1-2, with D perhaps TRBD1 (5 bases). The length of the CDR3 is 18 residues. In germline, CDR1 is MGHRA, CDR2 YSYEKL. Trimming stripped 5 bases from V and 2 bases from J, with 24 bases between. CDR3 protein: CASSLHFISGTENYGYTF. CDR3 nucleotides: TGCGCCAGCAGCTTGCATTTCATTAGCGGGACGGAGAACTATGGCTACACCTTC.

V is TRBV5-1 and J is TRBJ2-5; 8 bases agree with TRBD2. Germline CDR1 and CDR2: SGHRS and YFSETQ. The CDR3 runs 14 residues. V gave up 3 bases and J gave up 3 bases; unmatched junction bases: 4. Here the CDR3 reads CASSSGTREETQYF. The DNA of the CDR3 is TGCGCCAGCAGCTCCGGGACTAGGGAAGAGACCCAGTACTTC. Looking up the rest from reference TRBV5-1 and TRBJ2-5 gives the full variable domain: KAGVTQTPRYLIKTRGQQVTLSCSPISGHRSVSWYQQTPGQGLQFLFEYFSETQRNKGNFPGRFSGRQFSNSRSEMNVSTLELGDSALYLCASSSGTREETQYFGPGTRLLVL.

The rearrangement joins TRBV4-1 to TRBJ2-3, with D perhaps TRBD2 (6 bases). V was shortened by 1 base and J by 2 bases, with 19 bases between the two germline ends. CDR1 and CDR2 from the germline V gene are MGHRA and YSYEKL. This CDR3 comprises 18 residues. In nucleotides, the CDR3 is TGCGCCAGCAGCCAAGCTTTACTCCGGCCTAGCGCCACAGATACGCAGTATTTT. Its translation is CASSQALLRPSATDTQYF.

J is TRBJ2-3 and V is TRBV9; TRBD2 might be the D (5 bases). CDR3 length equals 16 residues. Germline lookup yields CDR1 SGDLS and CDR2 YYNGEE. V was cut by 0 bases and J by 3 bases, with 14 bases left in between. This CDR3 reads CASSVGASRLTDTQYF. CDR3 nucleotides: TGTGCCAGCAGCGTAGGGGCTAGCCGGCTGACAGATACGCAGTATTTT.

DNA for the CDR3: TGTGCCAGCAGCTTAACGCTACCCAAAGAGACCCAGTACTTC. As protein: CASSLTLPKETQYF. The rearrangement joins TRBV7-9 to TRBJ2-5; D remains ambiguous. V was cut by 2 bases and J by 3 bases, with 10 bases left in between. CDR1 SEHNR and CDR2 FQNEAQ come from the germline V gene (reference sequence). CDR3 length equals 14 residues. The variable domain in full, completed from reference TRBV7-9 and TRBJ2-5, reads DTGVSQNPRHKITKRGQNVTFRCDPISEHNRLYWYRQTLGQGPEFLTYFQNEAQLEKSRLLSDRFSAERPKGSFSTLEIQRTEQGDSAMYLCASSLTLPKETQYFGPGTRLLVL.

This clone was observed a few times. The V and J genes are TRBV30 and TRBJ1-1; no firm D call. CDR1 is GTSNPN and CDR2 is SVGIG in the germline V gene (reference sequence). V gave up 0 bases and J gave up 5 bases, with 10 bases separating them. There are 13 residues in the CDR3. For the CDR3, the DNA is TGTGCCTGGAGTGTAAGGGAGGGAACTGAAGCTTTCTTT. It encodes CAWSVREGTEAFF.

This clone has a handful of counts. The rearrangement links TRBV5-1 to TRBJ1-1; no definite D call. The CDR3 has 15 residues. With 1 base removed from V and 3 bases from J, the gap between germline ends came to 13 bases. Germline CDR1 and CDR2: SGHRS and YFSETQ. The CDR3 protein is CASSLSGREDTEAFF. The CDR3 coding sequence is TGCGCCAGCAGCTTGTCGGGAAGAGAGGACACTGAAGCTTTCTTT.

This clone came up a few times. The chain carries TRBV7-2 and TRBJ2-1; 8 bases align to TRBD2. Germline V gene data show CDR1 as SGHTA and CDR2 as FQGNSA. After removal of 2 bases from V and 3 bases from J, the junction contained 6 bases not matched to a gene. CDR3 length: 16 amino acids. In nucleotides, the CDR3 is TGTGCCAGCAGCTTACAGGCCACTAGCGGCTACAATGAGCAGTTCTTC. Its protein product is CASSLQATSGYNEQFF.

This clone was seen only a few times. This chain links TRBV5-1 with TRBJ2-5, with 11 bases lining up with TRBD1. V lost 4 bases, J lost 4 bases, and 6 bases stayed unmatched. In germline, CDR1 is SGHRS, CDR2 YFSETQ. This CDR3 is built from 15 residues. CDR3 in amino acids: CASSPAGQGVETQYF. The DNA for the CDR3 is TGCGCCAGCAGCCCGGCGGGACAGGGGGTAGAGACCCAGTACTTC.

The rearrangement joins TRBV11-2 to TRBJ2-1; 8 positions agree with TRBD2. Germline V gene lookup returns CDR1 SGHAT and CDR2 FQNNGV. The CDR3 consists of 15 residues. Trimming removed 5 bases from V and 4 bases from J; junction bases left unmatched: 7. The CDR3 sequence is CASSDSGTSYNEQFF. The CDR3, as DNA: TGTGCCAGCAGCGATAGCGGGACGTCGTACAATGAGCAGTTCTTC.

The chain employs TRBV5-4 and TRBJ1-3; unclear D gene. With 4 bases removed from V and 3 bases from J, the gap between germline ends came to 11 bases. Germline V gene sequence: CDR1 SGHNT, CDR2 YYREEE (reference sequence). The CDR3 is 14 amino acids. The CDR3 region has the DNA TGTGCCAGCAGCCTCGGGGTCTATGGAAACACCATATATTTT. Translating gives CASSLGVYGNTIYF.

This clone was detected a few times. The rearrangement joins TRBV5-1 to TRBJ1-6; the D is unclear. The CDR3 has 14 amino acids. V was cut by 5 bases and J by 8 bases, with 14 bases left in between. Germline loops: CDR1 SGHRS, CDR2 YFSETQ. In DNA, the CDR3 is TGCGCCAGCAGTCCAATACCCGGGGATTCACCCCTCCACTTT. It translates to CASSPIPGDSPLHF.